The clone carrying this TCR beta chain came up once. In the authors' methods: Reference gene primer amplification gave nucleated cell count estimates. Some clones are missing from TCRdb's copy, which holds only in-frame ones; the method was immunoSEQ multiplex PCR. V, J and clone size derive from that table, while D and trimming were established from the DNA sequence. The sample yields 200,000 to 250,000 clones, approximately 86% seen once. The data stem from a study of blood T cell repertoires in COVID-19. For the study at large: The analysed material was cDNA or gDNA that came from T cells, B-cell-depleted T cells, or PBMCs.

The CDR3 sequence is 15 residues long. CDR1 is LNHDA and CDR2 is SQIVND in the germline V gene (reference sequence). Trimming cost V 3 bases and J 3 bases, with 14 bases left between them. The chain combines TRBV19 with TRBJ2-5; weak D call: TRBD2 (7 bases). The sequence derives from a man in his sixties with acute or convalescent COVID-19. Sequencing was carried out using peripheral blood. The CDR3 loop reads CASSMIGGGKETQYF. CDR3 nucleotides: TGTGCCAGTAGTATGATTGGCGGGGGCAAAGAGACCCAGTACTTC. Full variable domain (missing parts from reference TRBV19 and TRBJ2-5): DGGITQSPKYLFRKEGQNVTLSCEQNLNHDAMYWYRQDPGQGLRLIYYSQIVNDFQKGDIAEGYSVSREKKESFPLTVTSAQKNPTAFYLCASSMIGGGKETQYFGPGTRLLVL.